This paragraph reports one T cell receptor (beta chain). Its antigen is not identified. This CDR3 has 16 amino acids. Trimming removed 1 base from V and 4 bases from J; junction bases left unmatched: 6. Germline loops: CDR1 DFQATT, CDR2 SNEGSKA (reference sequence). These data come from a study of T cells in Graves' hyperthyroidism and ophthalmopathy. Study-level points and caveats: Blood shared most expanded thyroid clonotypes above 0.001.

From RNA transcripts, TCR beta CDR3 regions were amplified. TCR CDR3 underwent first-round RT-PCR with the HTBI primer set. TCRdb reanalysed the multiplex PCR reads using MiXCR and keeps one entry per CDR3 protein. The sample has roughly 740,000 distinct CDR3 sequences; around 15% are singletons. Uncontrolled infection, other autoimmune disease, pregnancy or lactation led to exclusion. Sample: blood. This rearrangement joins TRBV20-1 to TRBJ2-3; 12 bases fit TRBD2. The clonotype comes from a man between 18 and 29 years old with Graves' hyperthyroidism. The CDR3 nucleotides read TGCAGTGCTAGAGGTCCTAGCGGGAGGGCCTCAGATACGCAGTATTTT. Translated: CSARGPSGRASDTQYF.